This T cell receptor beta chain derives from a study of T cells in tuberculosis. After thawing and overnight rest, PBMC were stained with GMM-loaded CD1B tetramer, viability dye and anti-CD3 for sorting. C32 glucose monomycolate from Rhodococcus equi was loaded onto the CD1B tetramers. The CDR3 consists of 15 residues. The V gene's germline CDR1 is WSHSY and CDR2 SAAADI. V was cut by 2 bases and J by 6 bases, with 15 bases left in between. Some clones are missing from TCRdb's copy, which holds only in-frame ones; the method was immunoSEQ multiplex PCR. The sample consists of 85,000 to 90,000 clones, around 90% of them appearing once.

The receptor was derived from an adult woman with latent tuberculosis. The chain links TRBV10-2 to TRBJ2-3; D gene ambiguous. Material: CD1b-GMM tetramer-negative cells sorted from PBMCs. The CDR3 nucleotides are TGCGCCAGCAGTGAGGGGTTTCAGACAAGGGATACGCAGTATTTT. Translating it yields CASSEGFQTRDTQYF.